The 23 T cell receptor beta chains listed next were all sequenced from one sample in a study of blood T cell repertoires in COVID-19. Sequencing used immunoSEQ multiplex PCR; TCRdb keeps in-frame clones, though not all of them. The data show a few hundred thousand clones, with more than 65% seen just once and under 3.5% held by the top ten. Specimen: peripheral blood. These receptors came from a woman between 18 and 30 years old with acute or convalescent COVID-19.

V gene TRBV6-4 combines with J gene TRBJ2-2, with a possible D match to TRBD1 (6 bases). Trimming stripped 3 bases from V and 4 bases from J, with 9 bases between. Germline V gives CDR1 MRHNA, CDR2 SNTAGT. The CDR3 is 14 residues long. The CDR3 reads CASSEGGATGELFF. The CDR3 coding sequence is TGTGCCAGCAGTGAAGGGGGTGCCACCGGGGAGCTGTTTTTT.

The V gene is TRBV7-2, the J gene TRBJ1-5, with TRBD1 matching 8 bases. The CDR3 is 15 residues long. Germline V lookup: CDR1 SGHTA, CDR2 FQGNSA. Trimming removed 5 bases from V and 8 bases from J; junction bases left unmatched: 11. In DNA, the CDR3 is TGTGCCAGCAGCCGTGCGGGACAGGTCAAGGAGCCCCAGCATTTT. This gives the protein CASSRAGQVKEPQHF.

This chain connects TRBV7-8 to TRBJ1-2, with 9 bases that match TRBD1. The CDR3 extends over 14 amino acids. Germline CDR1 and CDR2: SGHVS and FQNEAQ. V lost 5 bases and J lost 4; bases outside the gene matches: 5. Written as DNA, the CDR3 is TGTGCCAGCAGCGCCCGGGACAGGGTCTATGGCTACACCTTC. The encoded protein is CASSARDRVYGYTF.

The chain carries TRBV3-1 (or the pseudogene TRBV3-2) and TRBJ2-3, with TRBD2 identical over 9 bases. The CDR3 totals 16 residues. The germline gives CDR1 LGHDT, CDR2 YNNKEL (reference sequence). V lost 1 base to trimming and J lost 8 bases; unmatched junction nucleotides: 10. The CDR3 here is CASSQGAAGGPVTQYF. The CDR3 nucleotides are TGTGCCAGCAGCCAAGGAGCCGCGGGAGGGCCGGTTACGCAGTATTTT.

The CDR3 is CATSTDRASNQPQHF. The CDR3, as DNA: TGTGCCACCAGCACCGACAGGGCGAGCAATCAGCCCCAGCATTTT. The chain has TRBV15 and TRBJ1-5; 7 bases match TRBD1. The CDR3 sequence is 15 residues long. V shed 4 bases, J shed 1 base, and the junction held 4 bases outside the gene matches. Germline CDR1 and CDR2: LNHNV and YYDKDF (reference sequence).

The chain joins TRBV11-3 to TRBJ2-1, with 14 bases that match TRBD2. The CDR3 is 18 residues long. Germline loops: CDR1 SGHNT, CDR2 YENEEA. Trimming removed 0 bases from V and 9 bases from J; junction bases left unmatched: 10. CDR3 sequence: CASSLEQGGTSGSTEQFF. The CDR3 DNA follows: TGTGCCAGCAGCTTAGAACAGGGGGGGACTAGCGGGAGTACTGAGCAGTTCTTC.

V and J are TRBV18 and TRBJ1-2; D remains unclear. The germline V gene encodes CDR1 KGHSH and CDR2 LQKENI. The CDR3 has 15 residues. The V end lost 4 bases, the J end lost 3 bases, and 15 bases lay between the germline ends. The CDR3 bases are TGTGCCAGCTCACGCCGTCCTTGGGAGTACTATGGCTACACCTTC. Encoded protein: CASSRRPWEYYGYTF.

This CDR3 is CASGWIETGGEVSETQYF. Written as DNA, the CDR3 is TGTGCTAGTGGTTGGATAGAGACAGGGGGCGAAGTTTCCGAGACCCAGTACTTC. The genes are TRBV12-5 and TRBJ2-5, with 10 bases matching TRBD1. The CDR3 has 18 residues. V lost 4 bases to trimming and J lost 5 bases; unmatched junction nucleotides: 16. Germline CDR1 reads LGHNT; CDR2 reads FRNRAP. Full variable domain (outside the CDR3, taken from reference TRBV12-5 and TRBJ2-5): DARVTQTPRHKVTEMGQEVTMRCQPILGHNTVFWYRQTMMQGLELLAYFRNRAPLDDSGMPKDRFSAEMPDATLATLKIQPSEPRDSAVYFCASGWIETGGEVSETQYFGPGTRLLVL.

The chain employs TRBV7-9 and TRBJ2-7; 8 nucleotides align to TRBD1. Germline CDR1 and CDR2: SEHNR and FQNEAQ (reference sequence). The CDR3 is 15 amino acids. Trimming removed 5 bases from V and 6 bases from J; junction bases left unmatched: 12. DNA of the CDR3: TGTGCCAGCAGCGTCCGCGGGGAGACAGGGGCCGAGCAGTACTTC. The encoded protein is CASSVRGETGAEQYF.

The chain recombines TRBV30 with TRBJ2-5; D might be TRBD2 (6 bases). Germline V gene sequence: CDR1 GTSNPN, CDR2 SVGIG (reference sequence). V lost 4 bases, J lost 5 bases, and 14 bases lay in between. The CDR3 extends over 13 amino acids. The CDR3 reads CAWTGGTPETQYF. CDR3 DNA: TGTGCCTGGACCGGGGGAACCCCGGAGACCCAGTACTTC.

A single count supports this clone. V usage is TRBV7-2 and J usage is TRBJ2-6; possibly TRBD2 for D (5 bases). Germline V gives CDR1 SGHTA, CDR2 FQGNSA. CDR3 length: 15 amino acids. Trimming left V 1 base short and J 3 bases short, with 7 bases between. The CDR3 protein is CASSLGRGGANVLTF. In nucleotides, the CDR3 is TGTGCCAGCAGCTTAGGTCGGGGTGGGGCCAACGTCCTGACTTTC.

This clone was observed a handful of times. The chain uses TRBV7-9 and TRBJ2-5; D might be TRBD2 (5 bases). The V end lost 0 bases, the J end lost 5 bases, and 10 bases lay between the germline ends. Germline V lookup: CDR1 SEHNR, CDR2 FQNEAQ (reference sequence). The CDR3 spans 14 residues. CDR3 protein: CASSLAAGLETQYF. CDR3 nucleotides: TGTGCCAGCAGCTTAGCCGCGGGTTTGGAGACCCAGTACTTC. Full variable domain (outside the CDR3, taken from reference TRBV7-9 and TRBJ2-5): DTGVSQNPRHKITKRGQNVTFRCDPISEHNRLYWYRQTLGQGPEFLTYFQNEAQLEKSRLLSDRFSAERPKGSFSTLEIQRTEQGDSAMYLCASSLAAGLETQYFGPGTRLLVL.

This clone was counted between two and nine times. The gene calls are TRBV11-2 and TRBJ1-1; D is unresolved. With 3 bases removed from V and 1 base from J, the gap between germline ends came to 12 bases. CDR3 length: 15 residues. The V gene's germline CDR1 is SGHAT and CDR2 FQNNGV. The CDR3 spells CASSFSRARNTEAFF. The CDR3 coding sequence is TGTGCCAGCAGCTTCTCCCGAGCACGGAACACTGAAGCTTTCTTT.

This chain uses TRBV6-5 with TRBJ2-7, with D possibly being TRBD1 (6 bases). V was pared by 5 bases and J by 4 bases, with 6 bases between. In germline, CDR1 is MNHEY, CDR2 SVGAGI. This CDR3 contains 11 residues. The CDR3, as DNA: TGTGCCAGCAGTAGGGGGTACGAGCAGTACTTC. It yields the protein CASSRGYEQYF.

The chain uses TRBV27 and TRBJ2-3, with D maybe TRBD1 (6 bases). The CDR3 contains 15 residues. V was clipped by 1 base and J by 1 base, with 9 bases between them. Germline loops: CDR1 MNHEY, CDR2 SMNVEV (reference sequence). CDR3 residues: CASSLWGQGTDTQYF. CDR3 DNA: TGTGCCAGCAGTTTATGGGGGCAGGGCACAGATACGCAGTATTTT.

The rearrangement joins TRBV4-1 to TRBJ2-7, with TRBD2 matching over 8 bases. Trimming at V came to 3 bases and at J to 2 bases, leaving 6 bases not matched to a gene. The CDR3 is 15 residues long. Per germline, CDR1 MGHRA and CDR2 YSYEKL. CDR3 sequence (DNA): TGCGCCAGCAGCCAGGAGCGGGAGTCAGCCTACGAGCAGTACTTC. Translation: CASSQERESAYEQYF.

The chain has TRBV29-1 and TRBJ1-1, with D possibly being TRBD1 (5 bases). Germline V lookup: CDR1 SQVTM, CDR2 ANQGSEA. The CDR3 has 15 amino acids. V shed 7 bases and J shed 3 bases, with 21 bases lying between them. The CDR3 DNA sequence: TGCAGCGCCAGGGTGTATCATTCGGTGGACACTGAAGCTTTCTTT. It codes for CSARVYHSVDTEAFF. The full variable domain, in which reference TRBV29-1 and TRBJ1-1 provide the parts outside the CDR3, is SAVISQKPSRDICQRGTSLTIQCQVDSQVTMMFWYRQQPGQSLTLIATANQGSEATYESGFVIDKFPISRPNLTFSTLTVSNMSPEDSSIYLCSARVYHSVDTEAFFGQGTRLTVV.

The chain is built from TRBV20-1 and TRBJ2-1, with 8 bases matching TRBD1. Germline V gene sequence: CDR1 DFQATT, CDR2 SNEGSKA (reference sequence). V lost 6 bases to trimming and J lost 12 bases; unmatched junction nucleotides: 7. The CDR3 has 11 residues. CDR3 protein: CSAPRDRRQFF. In DNA form, the CDR3 reads TGCAGTGCGCCGAGGGACAGGCGGCAGTTCTTC.

The chain combines TRBV14 with TRBJ2-3; 9 positions match TRBD2. Germline-derived CDR1 and CDR2 are SGHDN and FVKESK. After removal of 4 bases from V and 3 bases from J, the junction contained 8 bases not matched to a gene. This CDR3 comprises 16 residues. The CDR3 DNA reads TGTGCCAGCAGCCCGTTAGCGGGAGTATGGACAGATACGCAGTATTTT. Translation gives CASSPLAGVWTDTQYF.

The chain has TRBV6-6 and TRBJ2-2, with D tentatively TRBD1 (6 bases). V lost 7 bases and J lost 5, with 14 bases in between. The CDR3 contains 14 residues. In germline, CDR1 is MNHNY, CDR2 SVGAGI (reference sequence). The DNA for the CDR3 is TGTGCCAGCACTACAGGGACGTGGACCGGGGAGCTGTTTTTT. It yields the protein CASTTGTWTGELFF.

The gene calls are TRBV11-3 and TRBJ2-1; the D gene is possibly TRBD1 (6 bases). There are 17 residues in the CDR3. The V end was cut by 0 bases, the J end by 4 bases, with 16 bases between. Germline CDR1 is SGHNT and CDR2 is YENEEA. The CDR3 nucleotides are TGTGCCAGCAGCTTAGAAGGGGGAGATCATATATACAATGAGCAGTTCTTC. Encoded protein: CASSLEGGDHIYNEQFF.

A few counts support this clone. The chain recombines TRBV5-1 with TRBJ2-7; 7 bases are shared with TRBD1. Germline V gene lookup returns CDR1 SGHRS and CDR2 YFSETQ. V was clipped by 0 bases and J by 2 bases; unmatched bases: 5. CDR3 length: 15 residues. The CDR3 spells CASSLVTGTAYEQYF. The DNA for the CDR3 is TGCGCCAGCAGCTTGGTAACCGGGACAGCCTACGAGCAGTACTTC.

This clone was counted a single time. V and J are TRBV1 and TRBJ1-1; TRBD1, as called in the table, went unchecked against the DNA. TRBV1 is listed as a pseudogene. The CDR3 spans 17 residues. The CDR3 DNA is TGCACCAGCAGCCAGGAGATACCCGGGACAGGGAACACTGAAGCTTTCTTT. It codes for CTSSQEIPGTGNTEAFF.